This T cell receptor (beta chain) was identified in a study of T-cell reconstitution after alpha-beta-depleted transplantation in children. General study findings and limits: It was newly produced T cells that mostly accounted for T-cell counts and diversity one year after transplant. Diversity of TCRbeta at day 60 was high in some patients, arising from surviving recipient T cells and thymic progenitors. Roughly two months post-transplant, alpha-beta T cells reportedly originated from several hundred graft clones that had expanded.

As it was prepared, the TCRbeta library received unique molecular identifiers. TCRdb re-derived calls from the PCR reads in MiXCR, one entry per CDR3 protein. In the table there are about 200,000 distinct CDR3 sequences, approximately 6.9% of which are singletons. In germline, CDR1 is LGHNA, CDR2 YSLEER. This CDR3 has 15 amino acids. This clonotype was recorded once. No antigen is known for it. It may be a read error: a sequence one base away is much more abundant. The source material was PBMCs, sampled before TCRalphabeta/CD19-depleted stem cell transplant. The sequence was collected from a boy aged 2 to 10 with acute lymphoblastic leukemia, due to receive a stem cell transplant. This chain links TRBV4-3 with TRBJ2-7; 10 bases are a match to TRBD2. The DNA of the CDR3 is TGCGCCAGCAGCCAAGGGACTAGCGGTTCCTACGAGGAGTACTTC. Its translation is CASSQGTSGSYEEYF.